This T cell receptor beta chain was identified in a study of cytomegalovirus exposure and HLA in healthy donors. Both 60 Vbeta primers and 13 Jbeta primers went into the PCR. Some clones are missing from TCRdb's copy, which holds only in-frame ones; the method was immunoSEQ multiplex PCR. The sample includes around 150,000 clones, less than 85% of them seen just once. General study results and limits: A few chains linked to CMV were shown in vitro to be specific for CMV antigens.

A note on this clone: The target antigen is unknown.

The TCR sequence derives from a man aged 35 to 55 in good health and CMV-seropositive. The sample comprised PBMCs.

The CDR3 region has the DNA TGTGCCAGCAGCCCCGGGATGGACAGGGTCCTACCCGCTTTCTTT. Translating it yields CASSPGMDRVLPAFF. The chain links TRBV7-9 to TRBJ1-1; TRBD1 agrees at 8 bases. J gave up 11 bases and V 5 bases, and 16 bases lay outside the gene matches. The CDR3 runs to 15 residues. The germline V gene encodes CDR1 SEHNR and CDR2 FQNEAQ (reference sequence).